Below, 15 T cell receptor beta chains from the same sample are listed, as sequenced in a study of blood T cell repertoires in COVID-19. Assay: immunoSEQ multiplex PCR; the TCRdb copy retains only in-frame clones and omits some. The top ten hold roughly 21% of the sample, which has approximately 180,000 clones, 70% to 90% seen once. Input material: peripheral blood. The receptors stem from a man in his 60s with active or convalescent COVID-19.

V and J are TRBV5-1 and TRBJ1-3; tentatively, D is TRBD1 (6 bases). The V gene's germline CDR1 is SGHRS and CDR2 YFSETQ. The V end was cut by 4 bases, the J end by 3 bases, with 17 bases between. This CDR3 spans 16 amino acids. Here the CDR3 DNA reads TGCGCCAGCAGCGGGCAATCACAGGGCGGTGGAAACACCATATATTTT. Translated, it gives CASSGQSQGGGNTIYF.

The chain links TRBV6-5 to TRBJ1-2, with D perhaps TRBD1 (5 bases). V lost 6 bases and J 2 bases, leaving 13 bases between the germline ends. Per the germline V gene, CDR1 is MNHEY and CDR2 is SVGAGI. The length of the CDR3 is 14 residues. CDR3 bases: TGTGCCAGCAGCCGGCGGGGGACCAACTATGGCTACACCTTC. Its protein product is CASSRRGTNYGYTF.

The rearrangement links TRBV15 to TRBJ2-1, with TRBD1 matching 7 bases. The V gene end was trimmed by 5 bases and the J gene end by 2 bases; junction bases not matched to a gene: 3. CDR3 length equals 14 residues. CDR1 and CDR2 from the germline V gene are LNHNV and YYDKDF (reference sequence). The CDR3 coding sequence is TGTGCCACCAGCCGGACAGGTACCTACAATGAGCAGTTCTTC. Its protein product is CATSRTGTYNEQFF.

CDR3 residues: CASSYRVQETQYF. CDR3 coding DNA: TGTGCCAGCAGTTACCGGGTCCAAGAGACCCAGTACTTC. The J gene is TRBJ2-5, the V gene TRBV6-6, with D uncertain. The CDR3 extends over 13 amino acids. V was pared by 2 bases and J by 1 base, with 5 bases between. The germline CDR1 and CDR2 sequences are MNHNY and SVGAGI (reference sequence).

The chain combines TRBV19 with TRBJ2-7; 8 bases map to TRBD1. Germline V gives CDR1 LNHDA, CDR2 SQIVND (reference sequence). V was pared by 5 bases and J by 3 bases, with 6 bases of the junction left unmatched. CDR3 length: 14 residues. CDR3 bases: TGTGCCAGTAGTTTCGGGACAGGCGGCTACGAGCAGTACTTC. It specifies CASSFGTGGYEQYF.

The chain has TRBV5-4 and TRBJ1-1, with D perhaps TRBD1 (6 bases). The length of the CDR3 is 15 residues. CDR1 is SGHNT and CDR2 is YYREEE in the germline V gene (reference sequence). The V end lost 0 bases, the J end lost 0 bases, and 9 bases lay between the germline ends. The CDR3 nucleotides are TGTGCCAGCAGCTTGGGAGGACAGCTGAACACTGAAGCTTTCTTT. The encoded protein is CASSLGGQLNTEAFF.

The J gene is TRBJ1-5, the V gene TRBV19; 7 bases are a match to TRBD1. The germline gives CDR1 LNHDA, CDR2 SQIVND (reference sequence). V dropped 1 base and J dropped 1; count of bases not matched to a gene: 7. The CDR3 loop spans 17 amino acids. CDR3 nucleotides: TGTGCCAGTAGTATAGGACCCCAAGGGGGCAGCAATCAGCCCCAGCATTTT. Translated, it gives CASSIGPQGGSNQPQHF.

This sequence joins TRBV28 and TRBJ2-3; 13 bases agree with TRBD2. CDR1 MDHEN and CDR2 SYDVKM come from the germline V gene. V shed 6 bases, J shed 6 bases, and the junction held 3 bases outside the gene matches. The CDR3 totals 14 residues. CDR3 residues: CASSQLAGGDTQYF. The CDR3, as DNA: TGTGCCAGCAGCCAACTAGCGGGGGGGGATACGCAGTATTTT.

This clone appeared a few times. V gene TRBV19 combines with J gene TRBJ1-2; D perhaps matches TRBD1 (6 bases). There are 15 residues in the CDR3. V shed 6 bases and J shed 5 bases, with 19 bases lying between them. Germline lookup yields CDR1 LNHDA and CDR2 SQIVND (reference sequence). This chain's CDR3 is CASSPYRQENYGYTF. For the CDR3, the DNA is TGTGCCAGTAGCCCCTACCGACAGGAAAATTATGGCTACACCTTC.

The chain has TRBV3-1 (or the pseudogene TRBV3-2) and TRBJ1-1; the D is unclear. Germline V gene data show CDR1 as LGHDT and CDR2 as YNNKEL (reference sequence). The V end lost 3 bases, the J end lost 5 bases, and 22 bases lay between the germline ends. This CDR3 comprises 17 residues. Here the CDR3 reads CASSHWRALSSGTEAFF. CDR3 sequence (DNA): TGTGCCAGCAGCCATTGGCGCGCTTTATCATCGGGGACTGAAGCTTTCTTT.

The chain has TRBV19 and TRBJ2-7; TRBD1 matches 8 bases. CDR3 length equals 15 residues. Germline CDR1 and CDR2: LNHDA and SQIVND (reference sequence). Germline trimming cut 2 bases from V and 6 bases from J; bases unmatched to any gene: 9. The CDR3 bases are TGTGCCAGTAGTATATCTTTCGGACAGGGCCTCGAGCAGTACTTC. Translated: CASSISFGQGLEQYF.

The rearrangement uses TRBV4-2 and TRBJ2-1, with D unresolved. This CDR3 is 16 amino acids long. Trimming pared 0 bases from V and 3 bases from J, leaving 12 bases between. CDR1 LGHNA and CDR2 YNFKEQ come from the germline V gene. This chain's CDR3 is CASSQESTRHYNEQFF. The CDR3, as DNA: TGTGCCAGCAGCCAAGAGAGTACCCGACACTACAATGAGCAGTTCTTC.

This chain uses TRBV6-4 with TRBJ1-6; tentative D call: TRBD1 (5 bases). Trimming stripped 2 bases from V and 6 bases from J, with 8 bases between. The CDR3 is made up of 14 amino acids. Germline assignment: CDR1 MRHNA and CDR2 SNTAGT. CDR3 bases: TGTGCCAGCAGTGACACAGGCTCTAATTCACCCCTCCACTTT. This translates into CASSDTGSNSPLHF.

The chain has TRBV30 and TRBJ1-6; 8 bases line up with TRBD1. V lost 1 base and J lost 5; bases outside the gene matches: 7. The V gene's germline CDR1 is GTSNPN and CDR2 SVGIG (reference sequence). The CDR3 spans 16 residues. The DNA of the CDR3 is TGTGCCTGGAGTGCTGACAGGGGCACAAATAATTCACCCCTCCACTTT. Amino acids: CAWSADRGTNNSPLHF.

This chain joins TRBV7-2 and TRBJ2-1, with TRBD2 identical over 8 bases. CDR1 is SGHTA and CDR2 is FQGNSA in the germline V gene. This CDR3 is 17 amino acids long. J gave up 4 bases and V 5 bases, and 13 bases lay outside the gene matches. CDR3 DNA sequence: TGTGCCAGCAGCCCATTGGGGGGAAGCGGGGGTTACAATGAGCAGTTCTTC. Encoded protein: CASSPLGGSGGYNEQFF.